This T cell receptor (beta chain) was captured by sequencing in a study of cytomegalovirus exposure and HLA in healthy donors. Overall study: In an early release, HLA-typed donors contributed some 88 million unique TCR sequences.

Overall study results and limits: Within a later analysis, the majority of CMV-associated TCR beta chains appeared HLA-restricted.

With 60 Vbeta and 13 Jbeta primers, the PCR was carried out. This table comes from immunoSEQ multiplex PCR, and its TCRdb copy is limited to in-frame clones, with some not included. The table includes fewer than 140,000 clones, 65% to 90% detected once. V trimming: 5 bases; J trimming: 4 bases; junction bases outside the gene matches: 6. From germline, CDR1 is SGHTA and CDR2 FQGTGA. This CDR3 has 14 amino acids. A remark on this clone: Its antigen is currently unknown.

This sequence was found in a man aged 45-65 years in good health and CMV-seronegative. Source material: PBMCs. The genes are TRBV7-3 and TRBJ1-1; 8 positions match TRBD1. CDR3 DNA sequence: TGTGCCAGCAGCCCACAGGGGGTCTCCACTGAAGCTTTCTTT. It translates to CASSPQGVSTEAFF.